The clone carrying this TCR beta chain has ten or more counts. Per the germline V gene, CDR1 is SGHAT and CDR2 is FQNNGV. V was clipped by 3 bases and J by 2 bases; unmatched bases: 3. The CDR3 is 16 residues long. The data were obtained in a study of T cells in Graves' hyperthyroidism and ophthalmopathy. Authors of the study amplified TCR beta CDR3 regions from RNA transcripts. When the TCR CDR3 underwent first-round RT-PCR, the HTBI primer set was used. In TCRdb, the multiplex PCR reads were re-called with MiXCR into one record per CDR3 protein. The table includes under 350,000 distinct CDR3 sequences, around 25% detected once.

This rearrangement joins TRBV11-2 to TRBJ2-2, with 10 positions matching TRBD2. The sample was blood. The TCR originated in a man aged 40-50 years with Graves' hyperthyroidism that later progressed to Graves' ophthalmopathy. This CDR3 is CASSLLAGGNTGELFF. CDR3 coding DNA: TGTGCCAGCAGCTTGTTAGCGGGAGGTAACACCGGGGAGCTGTTTTTT.